This T cell receptor beta chain was sequenced during a study of early T cells in non-severe SARS-CoV-2 infection. For the study at large: Chains stayed unpaired after sequencing of bulk RNA from unsorted whole blood.

Each single cDNA molecule received a unique molecular identifier. TCRdb ran MiXCR on the 5' RACE reads and lists one entry per CDR3 protein. The sample comprises tens of thousands of distinct CDR3 sequences, roughly 15% of which are singletons, and 10% to 15% rests with the top ten. This CDR3 is built from 15 residues. CDR1 is DFQATT and CDR2 is SNEGSKA in the germline V gene (reference sequence). J gave up 3 bases and V 4 bases, and 6 bases lay outside the gene matches. Sequenced material: whole blood. This sequence was found in an adult who was a healthcare worker with PCR-confirmed SARS-CoV-2 infection or an uninfected control (not recorded which). The rearrangement links TRBV20-1 to TRBJ2-5; 12 bases agree with TRBD1. The CDR3 bases are TGCAGTGCTACGGGACAGGGGGCGATGGAAGAGACCCAGTACTTC. This translates into CSATGQGAMEETQYF.